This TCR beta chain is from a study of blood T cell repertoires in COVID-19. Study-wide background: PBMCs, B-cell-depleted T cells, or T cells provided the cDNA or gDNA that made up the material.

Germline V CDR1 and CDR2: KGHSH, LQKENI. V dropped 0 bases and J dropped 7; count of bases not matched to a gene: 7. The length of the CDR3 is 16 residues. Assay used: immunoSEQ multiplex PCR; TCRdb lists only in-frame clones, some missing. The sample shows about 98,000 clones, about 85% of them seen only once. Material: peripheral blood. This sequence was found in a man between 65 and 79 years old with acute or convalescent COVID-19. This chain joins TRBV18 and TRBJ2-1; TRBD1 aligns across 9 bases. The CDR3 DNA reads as TGTGCCAGCTCACCACCTCGGACAGGGGTAGGAAATGAGCAGTTCTTC. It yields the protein CASSPPRTGVGNEQFF.